This T cell receptor beta chain was identified during a study of blood T cell repertoires in COVID-19. Sequenced by immunoSEQ multiplex PCR; TCRdb stores in-frame clones only, minus some. The sample carries about 130,000 clones, just over 85% recorded once. Germline V CDR1 and CDR2: LGHDT, YNNKEL (reference sequence). V shed 8 bases and J 5 bases; nucleotides not matched to a gene: 8. The CDR3 has 14 residues. This receptor was taken from a man in his forties or fifties who had recovered from COVID-19. The sample comprised PBMCs or T cells enriched from blood (not recorded which). The V call is TRBV3-1 (or the pseudogene TRBV3-2), the J call TRBJ2-7, with TRBD1 identical over 11 bases. CDR3 amino acids: CASVRTGGSDEQYF. CDR3 coding DNA: TGTGCCAGCGTCCGGACAGGGGGCTCTGACGAGCAGTACTTC.